A selection of T cell receptor beta chains follows, all from one sample in a study of cytomegalovirus exposure and HLA in healthy donors. Some clones are missing from TCRdb's copy, which holds only in-frame ones; the method was immunoSEQ multiplex PCR. The sample yields some 100,000 clones, less than 90% seen once. Sample: PBMCs. These receptors were taken from a man younger than 30 in good health and CMV-seropositive. The CDR3 runs from the conserved cysteine through the conserved F or W. The order of the fields is V gene, D gene, clone size, J gene, CDR3 protein, CDR3 DNA. D genes are given only for firm matches. Clone size is not always given. Where it is, it says once, few, many or a class for expanded clones.

V: TRBV5-1
D: TRBD2
size: -
J: TRBJ2-1
CDR3: CASSRTSEVHNEQFF
DNA: TGCGCCAGCAGCAGAACTAGCGAGGTCCACAATGAGCAGTTCTTC

V: TRBV28
D: TRBD1
size: -
J: TRBJ1-6
CDR3: CASSLWRTGNWSPLHF
DNA: TGTGCCAGCAGTTTATGGAGGACAGGGAACTGGTCACCCCTCCACTTT

V: TRBV5-5
D: -
size: -
J: TRBJ2-2
CDR3: CASSGEWGSTGELFF
DNA: TGTGCCAGCAGCGGGGAATGGGGCAGCACCGGGGAGCTGTTTTTT

V: TRBV11-2
D: TRBD1
size: -
J: TRBJ2-7
CDR3: CASSFSQGPYEQYF
DNA: TGTGCCAGCAGCTTTTCACAGGGGCCCTACGAGCAGTACTTC

V: TRBV19
D: TRBD1
size: few
J: TRBJ1-6
CDR3: CASSTTGAGSSPLHF
DNA: TGTGCCAGTAGTACGACAGGGGCCGGCAGTTCACCCCTCCACTTT

V: TRBV28
D: -
size: -
J: TRBJ1-1
CDR3: CASLLTGTEAFF
DNA: TGTGCCAGCCTTCTGACAGGTACTGAAGCTTTCTTT

V: TRBV7-9
D: -
size: -
J: TRBJ1-2
CDR3: CASRAGQGHGYTF
DNA: TGTGCCAGCAGGGCGGGGCAGGGCCATGGCTACACCTTC

V: TRBV7-2
D: -
size: -
J: TRBJ1-1
CDR3: CASSPSRRAEAFF
DNA: TGTGCCAGCAGCCCAAGTCGGCGGGCTGAAGCTTTCTTT

V: TRBV28
D: TRBD2
size: -
J: TRBJ2-5
CDR3: CASSPGGTNQETQYF
DNA: TGTGCCAGCAGCCCTGGGGGGACTAACCAAGAGACCCAGTACTTC

V: TRBV9
D: -
size: many
J: TRBJ1-1
CDR3: CASSPQGQLNTEAFF
DNA: TGTGCCAGCAGCCCCCAGGGGCAGTTGAACACTGAAGCTTTCTTT

V: TRBV5-4
D: -
size: -
J: TRBJ2-3
CDR3: CASSLPKTGGDTQYF
DNA: TGTGCCAGCAGCTTGCCTAAGACCGGAGGGGATACGCAGTATTTT

V: TRBV19
D: -
size: -
J: TRBJ2-6
CDR3: CASIAPEGDRRSGANVLTF
DNA: TGTGCCAGTATAGCCCCCGAGGGGGATCGGCGCTCTGGGGCCAACGTCCTGACTTTC

V: TRBV2
D: -
size: once
J: TRBJ2-2
CDR3: CASLKNRAGTGELFF
DNA: TGTGCCAGCTTGAAAAACAGGGCGGGCACCGGGGAGCTGTTTTTT

V: TRBV21-1
D: -
size: -
J: TRBJ2-5
CDR3: CASSPTGGEEETQYF
DNA: TGTGCCAGCAGCCCCACGGGGGGGGAGGAAGAGACCCAGTACTTC

V: TRBV29-1
D: TRBD1
size: -
J: TRBJ2-5
CDR3: CSVPGQGWLGETQYF
DNA: TGCAGCGTTCCGGGACAGGGCTGGTTAGGGGAGACCCAGTACTTC

V: TRBV28
D: TRBD2
size: -
J: TRBJ2-5
CDR3: CATTGLAGAGTQYF
DNA: TGTGCCACCACTGGACTAGCGGGGGCGGGGACCCAGTACTTC

V: TRBV5-1
D: TRBD1
size: -
J: TRBJ2-2
CDR3: CASQGQGVPTGELFF
DNA: TGCGCCAGCCAAGGACAGGGGGTCCCCACCGGGGAGCTGTTTTTT

V: TRBV6-1
D: TRBD1
size: -
J: TRBJ1-2
CDR3: CASRSDRARGYTF
DNA: TGTGCCAGCAGATCGGACAGGGCCCGGGGCTACACCTTC

V: TRBV10-2
D: -
size: -
J: TRBJ1-2
CDR3: CASSPQNNYGYTF
DNA: TGCGCCAGCAGTCCCCAGAACAACTATGGCTACACCTTC

V: TRBV4-3
D: -
size: -
J: TRBJ1-1
CDR3: CASSQDYRYTEAFF
DNA: TGCGCCAGCAGCCAAGATTACAGGTACACTGAAGCTTTCTTT

V: TRBV28
D: TRBD2
size: -
J: TRBJ2-7
CDR3: CASRGTSPYEQYF
DNA: TGTGCCAGTAGAGGGACTAGCCCCTACGAGCAGTACTTC

V: TRBV4-3
D: -
size: -
J: TRBJ1-1
CDR3: CASSQVHRQVRPEAFF
DNA: TGCGCCAGCAGCCAAGTCCACAGGCAGGTCAGACCTGAAGCTTTCTTT

V: TRBV4-2
D: TRBD2
size: -
J: TRBJ2-5
CDR3: CASSQGKAGAGETQYF
DNA: TGTGCCAGCAGCCAAGGGAAAGCGGGGGCGGGGGAGACCCAGTACTTC

V: TRBV27
D: TRBD1
size: -
J: TRBJ1-6
CDR3: CASRTSTGGWDHSPLHF
DNA: TGTGCCAGCAGGACCTCGACAGGGGGTTGGGACCATTCACCCCTCCACTTT

V: TRBV27
D: -
size: -
J: TRBJ2-2
CDR3: CASSFGGTVNTGELFF
DNA: TGTGCCAGCAGTTTTGGGGGGACTGTGAACACCGGGGAGCTGTTTTTT

V: TRBV7-2
D: TRBD1
size: -
J: TRBJ2-7
CDR3: CASSQGTGRHEQYF
DNA: TGTGCCAGCAGCCAGGGGACAGGGCGCCACGAGCAGTACTTC

V: TRBV29-1
D: TRBD2
size: -
J: TRBJ2-3
CDR3: CSVEDLSGASDTQYF
DNA: TGCAGCGTTGAAGATCTAAGCGGGGCGTCAGATACGCAGTATTTT

V: TRBV28
D: TRBD1
size: once
J: TRBJ1-1
CDR3: CASSSLGQYMNTEAFF
DNA: TGTGCCAGCAGTAGTCTGGGACAGTACATGAACACTGAAGCTTTCTTT

V: TRBV28
D: -
size: -
J: TRBJ2-5
CDR3: CASSLWGPTFSRKSETQYF
DNA: TGTGCCAGCAGTTTATGGGGGCCGACGTTTTCTCGAAAGTCGGAGACCCAGTACTTC

V: TRBV7-2
D: -
size: -
J: TRBJ1-4
CDR3: CASSLAPATNEKLFF
DNA: TGTGCCAGCAGCTTGGCACCTGCAACTAATGAAAAACTGTTTTTT

V: TRBV19
D: -
size: -
J: TRBJ1-6
CDR3: CASSGIMNSPLHF
DNA: TGTGCCAGTAGCGGGATCATGAATTCACCCCTCCACTTT

V: TRBV2
D: TRBD1
size: -
J: TRBJ2-6
CDR3: CASTRDRLTSGANVLTF
DNA: TGTGCCAGCACCCGGGACAGGTTGACCTCTGGGGCCAACGTCCTGACTTTC

V: TRBV2
D: -
size: few
J: TRBJ1-6
CDR3: CASSERVGATAPLHF
DNA: TGTGCCAGCAGTGAAAGGGTGGGGGCTACGGCACCCCTCCACTTT

V: TRBV7-9
D: -
size: -
J: TRBJ1-1
CDR3: CASSPQPRGTEAFF
DNA: TGTGCCAGCAGCCCACAACCGAGGGGGACTGAAGCTTTCTTT

V: TRBV4-1
D: -
size: -
J: TRBJ2-1
CDR3: CASSHRFAGANNEQFF
DNA: TGCGCCAGCAGCCACCGTTTTGCGGGGGCGAACAATGAGCAGTTCTTC

V: TRBV19
D: TRBD1
size: -
J: TRBJ2-7
CDR3: CASSNRGLSYEQYF
DNA: TGTGCCAGTAGTAACAGGGGGCTTTCCTACGAGCAGTACTTC

V: TRBV7-2
D: -
size: -
J: TRBJ1-3
CDR3: CASSQRTGNTIYF
DNA: TGTGCCAGCAGCCAAAGAACAGGAAACACCATATATTTT

V: TRBV29-1
D: TRBD2
size: once
J: TRBJ2-5
CDR3: CSVVAGGLETQYF
DNA: TGCAGCGTTGTAGCGGGAGGGCTAGAGACCCAGTACTTC

V: TRBV6-4
D: TRBD2
size: few
J: TRBJ2-1
CDR3: CASSQTSGPNNEQFF
DNA: TGTGCCAGCAGCCAAACTAGCGGGCCTAACAATGAGCAGTTCTTC

V: TRBV2
D: -
size: -
J: TRBJ1-1
CDR3: CASRGTANTEAFF
DNA: TGTGCCAGCCGGGGGACGGCGAACACTGAAGCTTTCTTT

V: TRBV6-5
D: -
size: -
J: TRBJ2-7
CDR3: CASRTKGQLAEQYF
DNA: TGTGCCAGCAGAACGAAAGGACAGCTTGCCGAGCAGTACTTC

V: TRBV5-6
D: -
size: -
J: TRBJ1-3
CDR3: CASSPTGLTGNTIYF
DNA: TGTGCCAGCAGCCCGACGGGGTTAACCGGAAACACCATATATTTT

V: TRBV6-5
D: -
size: -
J: TRBJ2-1
CDR3: CASSYGDGSSYNEQFF
DNA: TGTGCCAGCAGTTACGGAGACGGATCCTCCTACAATGAGCAGTTCTTC

V: TRBV10-2
D: TRBD1
size: -
J: TRBJ1-5
CDR3: CASRGQSNQPQHF
DNA: TGCGCCAGCAGGGGACAGTCTAATCAGCCCCAGCATTTT

V: TRBV13
D: -
size: -
J: TRBJ1-1
CDR3: CASSLGFQGPTEAFF
DNA: TGTGCCAGCAGCTTAGGATTCCAGGGGCCCACTGAAGCTTTCTTT

V: TRBV18
D: -
size: -
J: TRBJ1-4
CDR3: CASSPASDEKLFF
DNA: TGTGCCAGCTCACCGGCCAGTGATGAAAAACTGTTTTTT

V: TRBV2
D: -
size: -
J: TRBJ2-7
CDR3: CASSADSREQYF
DNA: TGTGCCAGCAGTGCCGACAGTCGAGAGCAGTACTTC

V: TRBV9
D: TRBD1
size: -
J: TRBJ1-1
CDR3: CASSVGPGQGAEAFF
DNA: TGTGCCAGCAGCGTAGGCCCGGGACAGGGCGCTGAAGCTTTCTTT

V: TRBV5-1
D: TRBD1
size: few
J: TRBJ1-2
CDR3: CASSLRTGGEGYTF
DNA: TGCGCCAGCAGCCTAAGGACAGGGGGCGAGGGCTACACCTTC

V: TRBV7-9
D: -
size: -
J: TRBJ2-1
CDR3: CASRGVAYNEQFF
DNA: TGTGCCAGCAGGGGCGTAGCCTACAATGAGCAGTTCTTC

V: TRBV9
D: TRBD2
size: -
J: TRBJ2-7
CDR3: CASSVGGAGGISYEQYF
DNA: TGTGCCAGCAGCGTAGGTGGAGCGGGGGGGATCTCCTACGAGCAGTACTTC

V: TRBV2
D: -
size: few
J: TRBJ1-2
CDR3: CASMYRLNYGYTF
DNA: TGTGCCAGCATGTACAGGTTAAACTATGGCTACACCTTC

V: TRBV4-3
D: TRBD1
size: -
J: TRBJ1-1
CDR3: CASSQDRGQDTEAFF
DNA: TGCGCCAGCAGCCAAGACAGGGGGCAGGACACTGAAGCTTTCTTT